What follows describes a single T cell receptor (beta chain). The antigen remains unidentified. This record comes from a study of T cell repertoires in cytomegalovirus infection. Study details: CMV epitopes that were recently identified and HLA-C-restricted were used alongside well-studied HLA-B-restricted ones.

Germline V lookup: CDR1 SGHVS, CDR2 FNYEAQ. Trimming removed 1 base from V and 7 bases from J; junction bases left unmatched: 4. The CDR3 has 15 amino acids. TCRdb reprocessed the reads via MiXCR and lists one record per CDR3 protein. The table has 900,000 to 950,000 distinct CDR3 sequences, roughly 30% seen once. The specimen was cultured CD8+ T cells from PBMCs, collected from culture after CMV antigen stimulation. This clonotype originated in a human donor in good health (CMV status not recorded). Some clones in this sample may be carry-over from other donors' samples. V gene TRBV7-6 combines with J gene TRBJ2-2, with TRBD1 matching 9 bases. CDR3: CASSLGDRDGGELFF. CDR3 sequence (DNA): TGTGCCAGCAGCTTAGGGGACAGGGATGGCGGGGAGCTGTTTTTT. The variable domain in full, with the rest retrieved from reference TRBV7-6 and TRBJ2-2, is GAGVSQSPRYKVTKRGQDVALRCDPISGHVSLYWYRQALGQGPEFLTYFNYEAQQDKSGLPNDRFSAERPEGSISTLTIQRTEQRDSAMYRCASSLGDRDGGELFFGEGSRLTVL.